This is a list of T cell receptor beta chains from one sample in a study of Tregs in tolerant kidney transplant recipients. Sequencing used immunoSEQ multiplex PCR; TCRdb keeps in-frame clones, though not all of them. The table lists approximately 66,000 clones, roughly 88% of them singletons. The sample here was Tregs from blood, taken before the transplant. These receptors all stem from a human donor who received a combined kidney and bone marrow transplant. The conserved cysteine and the conserved F or W are not part of the CDR3 here. A row's size may be missing; if present it is once, few, many or a size class.

J gene,V gene,clone size,CDR3 protein
TRBJ1-6,TRBV19,-,ASRSGARAQGSPLH
TRBJ2-2,TRBV19,-,ASSPRGTDTGELF
TRBJ2-1,TRBV18,-,ASVGTSYNEQF
TRBJ2-5,TRBV5-1,-,ASSLILGGPGRETQY
TRBJ2-2,TRBV4-3,-,ASSQDRGRGRGTGELF
TRBJ1-3,TRBV9,-,ASSVGPGTLASGNTIY
TRBJ1-1,TRBV30,-,AWSLFGNPGETEAF
TRBJ2-7,TRBV7-8,-,ASSPHRFRDRVSEQY
TRBJ2-4,TRBV6-6,-,ASRTGLAGGRLY
TRBJ2-1,TRBV2,-,ASGSQTGRRSYNEQF
TRBJ2-7,TRBV5-1,-,ASSPRGVGRRYEQY
TRBJ2-1,TRBV7-2,-,ASSPGVAGWREQF
TRBJ1-3,TRBV10-3,-,ASAGSSSGNTIY
TRBJ2-7,TRBV6-5,-,ASLDYSSYEQY
TRBJ2-2,TRBV6-4,-,ASSRNSPGGTGELF
TRBJ2-7,TRBV5-1,-,ASSLGEAYEQY
TRBJ1-1,TRBV11-2,-,ASSLDPSGNTEAF
TRBJ2-5,TRBV9,-,ASSVGWNQETQY
TRBJ1-2,TRBV19,-,ASSTGQGIDYGYT
TRBJ1-2,TRBV28,-,ASSLVGRGGYT
TRBJ2-3,TRBV5-1,-,ASSLEGLAGAVGY
TRBJ2-5,TRBV7-2,-,ASSGRREGETQY
TRBJ1-2,TRBV6-6,-,ASIMGQGVNHGYT
TRBJ1-6,TRBV27,few,ASSFGPQGSPLH
TRBJ2-7,TRBV19,once,ASSQPGLALYEQY
TRBJ2-7,TRBV28,-,ASSSPSVADHSYEQY
TRBJ2-2,TRBV21-1,-,ASSKRGGRSNTGGLF
TRBJ2-4,TRBV11-2,-,ASSPRDPRGAKNIQY
TRBJ2-3,TRBV27,few,ASSLGDTQY
TRBJ1-1,TRBV29-1,-,SAADRAYTEAF
TRBJ2-7,TRBV19,few,ATGTSGGYYEQY
TRBJ2-1,TRBV7-9,-,ASSQLGQGRSSYNEQF
TRBJ1-5,TRBV7-9,-,ASSTNGRQPQH
TRBJ2-3,TRBV28,medium-sized,ATTVGQGIGLTDTQY
TRBJ2-7,TRBV5-4,-,ASSLGPGIYEQY
TRBJ2-1,TRBV28,-,ASSAPGLHLDEQF
TRBJ2-5,TRBV5-4,-,ASSLSLAPTQY
TRBJ1-1,TRBV21-1,-,ASSTLPGPDYMNTEAF
TRBJ2-3,TRBV6-5,-,ASSSDTTGTDTQY
TRBJ1-2,TRBV4-3,-,ASSQAQGTGGYT
TRBJ1-2,TRBV19,-,ASTGQATMRYT
TRBJ2-1,TRBV10-1,-,ASSDGVRGQGEQF
TRBJ2-5,TRBV2,-,ASITGGLQETQY
TRBJ1-1,TRBV4-3,-,ASSQETGQGRRAF
TRBJ2-5,TRBV2,-,ASSVGQGGETQY
TRBJ1-3,TRBV7-6,-,ASSLAGYSGNTIY
TRBJ1-1,TRBV7-2,-,ASSTRTGSNTEAF
TRBJ2-7,TRBV10-3,-,AISERSYEQY
TRBJ2-2,TRBV7-6,few,ASSLGQGRTGELF
TRBJ2-2,TRBV7-9,-,ASTPGANTGELF